Listed below are T cell receptor beta chains from one sample, sequenced in a study of T cells in Graves' hyperthyroidism and ophthalmopathy. TCRdb re-called the multiplex PCR reads through MiXCR, storing one row per CDR3 protein. The profile covers 600,000 to 700,000 distinct CDR3 sequences, with over 40% appearing a single time and under 8% taken by the ten largest. The sequencing input was peripheral blood or thyroid tissue (not recorded which). The receptors originated from an adult man with Graves' disease, either hyperthyroidism or ophthalmopathy (not recorded which). Both conserved end residues are part of each CDR3. Each record gives: D gene, J gene, clone size, V gene, CDR3 DNA, CDR3 protein. A D gene is named only where the DNA matches it firmly. Size is omitted from some rows. Given values are once, few, many or a class for expanded clones.

- | TRBJ1-2 | many | TRBV7-9 | TGTGCCAGCAGCTTAGGGGACACAAACTATGGCTACACCTTC | CASSLGDTNYGYTF
TRBD2 | TRBJ2-3 | - | TRBV5-1 | TGCGCCAGCAGCTGGAGCGGGGGAAGCACAGATACGCAGTATTTT | CASSWSGGSTDTQYF
TRBD1 | TRBJ1-2 | - | TRBV24-1 | TGTGCCACCAGTGATTCGCCGGGACAGGGCGGCTACACCTTC | CATSDSPGQGGYTF
- | TRBJ1-3 | - | TRBV7-6 | TGTGCCAGCAGCTCGGGTTTTGGAAACACCATATATTTT | CASSSGFGNTIYF
TRBD1 | TRBJ1-2 | - | TRBV24-1 | TGTGCCACCAGTTTTCACAGGGGTGACTATGGCTACACCTTC | CATSFHRGDYGYTF
- | TRBJ1-5 | few | TRBV20-1 | TGCAGTGCTAGGGGGGCGCGGACCGATCAGCCCCAGCATTTT | CSARGARTDQPQHF
TRBD1 | TRBJ2-2 | many | TRBV7-3 | TGTGCCAGCAGCTTAACGACAGGGGCGAGCGGGGAGCTGTTTTTT | CASSLTTGASGELFF
TRBD2 | TRBJ2-7 | - | TRBV29-1 | TGCAGCGCCCGGACTAGCGGGAGTTACGACGAGCAGTACTTC | CSARTSGSYDEQYF
- | TRBJ2-7 | many | TRBV15 | TGTGCCACCAGCAGAGAGACAGGTAATAGCGACGAGCAGTACTTC | CATSRETGNSDEQYF
- | TRBJ2-2 | once | TRBV6-1 | TGTGCCAGCAGAAGGGACCACTCCACCGGGGAGCTGTTTTTT | CASRRDHSTGELFF
TRBD1 | TRBJ1-2 | - | TRBV20-1 | TGCAGTGCCAGAGATCGCAGGGGGGCTGTCTATGGCTACACCTTC | CSARDRRGAVYGYTF